This T cell receptor (beta chain) is drawn from a study of blood T cells in healthy people across ages. The people who gave samples were healthy Caucasians from Russia, aged roughly 6 to 100. The total RNA that was extracted per sample amounted to at least 5 micrograms. General observations from the study: More naive CD4+ cells and higher diversity were found in long-lived than in aged donors. One million T cells yielded diversity estimates that were considered underestimates.

On this clonotype: What it binds is not known.

A second about 6 to 11 cycle PCR used barcoded and J-beta primers. One entry per CDR3 protein results from TCRdb running MiXCR on the 5' RACE reads. In the table there are approximately 2,000,000 distinct CDR3 sequences, approximately 39% of which are singletons. The TCR was taken from a human donor in good health. Sequencing was performed on blood.

CDR3 in DNA: TGTGCCAGCAGTTTATACAGTGACTGCTACGAGCAGTACTTC. Its translation is CASSLYSDCYEQYF. The gene calls are TRBV28 and TRBJ2-4, with D unclear. The J call may be faulty, since TRBJ2-7 better matches the DNA end. Per the germline V gene, CDR1 is MDHEN and CDR2 is SYDVKM. The CDR3 is 14 amino acids.